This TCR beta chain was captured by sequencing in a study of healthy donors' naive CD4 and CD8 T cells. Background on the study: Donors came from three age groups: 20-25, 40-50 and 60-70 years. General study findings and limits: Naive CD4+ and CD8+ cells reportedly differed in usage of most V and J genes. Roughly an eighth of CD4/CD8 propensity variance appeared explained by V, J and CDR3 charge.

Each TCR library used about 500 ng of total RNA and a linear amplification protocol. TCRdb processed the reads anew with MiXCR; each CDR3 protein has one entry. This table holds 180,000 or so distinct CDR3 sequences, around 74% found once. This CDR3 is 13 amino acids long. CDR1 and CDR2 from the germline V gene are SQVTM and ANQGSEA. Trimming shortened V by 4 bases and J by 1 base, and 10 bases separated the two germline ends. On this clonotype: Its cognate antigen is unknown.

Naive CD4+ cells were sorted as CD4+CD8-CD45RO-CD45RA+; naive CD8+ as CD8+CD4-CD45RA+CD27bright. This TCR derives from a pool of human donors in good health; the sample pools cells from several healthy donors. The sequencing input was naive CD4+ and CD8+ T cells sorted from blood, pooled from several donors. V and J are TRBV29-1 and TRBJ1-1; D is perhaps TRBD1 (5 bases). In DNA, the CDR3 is TGCAGCGTTGCCGGCGGGGCGAACACTGAAGCTTTCTTT. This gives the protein CSVAGGANTEAFF.